A single sample gave rise to the 24 T cell receptor beta chains below, sequenced in a study of regulatory T cells in long-lasting Graves disease. Indicated time point: newly diagnosed GD, antithyroid drugs for less than 3 months. RNA extracted from PBMCs served as the sequencing template. Building of the TCR beta libraries involved iRepertoire HTBI primers and Arm-PCR of CDR3 regions. TCRdb re-analysed the multiplex PCR reads in MiXCR, keeping a single row per CDR3 protein. The sample holds about 470,000 distinct CDR3 sequences, 14% to 15% seen once. These data were likewise used in another study, on T cells in Graves' hyperthyroidism and ophthalmopathy.

Sequencing used peripheral blood mononuclear cells (PBMCs), obtained at new diagnosis, from a patient treated with antithyroid drugs. These receptor sequences come from a woman in her twenties or thirties with Graves disease.

This clonotype was seen many times. The rearrangement joins TRBV28 to TRBJ2-7; 8 nucleotides agree with TRBD2. Per germline, CDR1 MDHEN and CDR2 SYDVKM. The CDR3 spans 15 residues. V lost 3 bases to trimming and J lost 5 bases; unmatched junction nucleotides: 9. In nucleotides, the CDR3 is TGTGCCAGCAGTTTCGGACGGGAGGGCCGGGACGAGCAGTACTTC. Translating it yields CASSFGREGRDEQYF.

The sample holds a few counts of this clonotype. The chain carries TRBV12-3 or TRBV12-4 and TRBJ2-3, with TRBD2 identical over 13 bases. Trimming at V came to 5 bases and at J to 5 bases, leaving 7 bases not matched to a gene. This CDR3 has 16 residues. This CDR3 is CASSPGLAGVLDTQYF. As DNA, the CDR3 is TGTGCCAGCAGTCCCGGACTAGCGGGAGTGCTAGATACGCAGTATTTT.

At least ten counts were recorded for this clonotype. The V call is TRBV4-2, the J call TRBJ2-7; 8 bases agree with TRBD2. After removal of 0 bases from V and 1 base from J, the junction contained 5 bases not matched to a gene. CDR3 length: 16 residues. From germline, CDR1 is LGHNA and CDR2 YNFKEQ. The CDR3 reads CASSQEGSGSSYEQYF. DNA for the CDR3: TGTGCCAGCAGCCAAGAAGGGAGCGGGAGTTCCTACGAGCAGTACTTC.

This clonotype has a count of ten or more. J is TRBJ1-6 and V is TRBV7-9, with 7 nucleotides matching TRBD1. This CDR3 is 15 amino acids long. After removal of 5 bases from V and 7 bases from J, the junction contained 8 bases not matched to a gene. Germline CDR1 SEHNR, CDR2 FQNEAQ (reference sequence). DNA of the CDR3: TGTGCCAGCAGCCACCAGGGGGGGCGGAATTCACCCCTCCACTTT. Protein sequence: CASSHQGGRNSPLHF.

At least ten counts were recorded for this clonotype. V gene TRBV11-2 combines with J gene TRBJ2-7, with D maybe TRBD1 (6 bases). From germline, CDR1 is SGHAT and CDR2 FQNNGV. The CDR3 loop spans 14 amino acids. Trimming left V 3 bases short and J 0 bases short, with 9 bases between. The CDR3 DNA is TGTGCCAGCAGCTTCCGGGACACCTCCTACGAGCAGTACTTC. Protein: CASSFRDTSYEQYF.

This clonotype was recorded at least ten times. The V gene is TRBV5-1, the J gene TRBJ1-1; 11 bases are a match to TRBD1. With 7 bases clipped from V and 4 bases from J, the junction kept 9 bases outside the gene matches. The CDR3 is 15 residues long. Germline V gene sequence: CDR1 SGHRS, CDR2 YFSETQ. DNA for the CDR3: TGCGCCAGCGGAACCGGGACAGGGGGTGGCACTGAAGCTTTCTTT. It encodes CASGTGTGGGTEAFF. The variable domain in full, completed from reference TRBV5-1 and TRBJ1-1, reads KAGVTQTPRYLIKTRGQQVTLSCSPISGHRSVSWYQQTPGQGLQFLFEYFSETQRNKGNFPGRFSGRQFSNSRSEMNVSTLELGDSALYLCASGTGTGGGTEAFFGQGTRLTVV.

This chain joins TRBV6-1 and TRBJ2-7; D gene uncertain. Germline CDR1 reads MNHNS; CDR2 reads SASEGT. The CDR3 contains 14 residues. The germline V and J ends were trimmed by 2 bases and 2 bases, with 10 bases remaining between them. The CDR3 region has the DNA TGTGCCAGCAGTGAACACCCAAGGACCTACGAGCAGTACTTC. Translating it yields CASSEHPRTYEQYF.

As regards this clonotype: A much larger clone is a single base away; this may be a read error. The gene calls are TRBV28 and TRBJ2-1; D is ambiguous. The V end lost 7 bases, the J end lost 7 bases, and 11 bases lay between the germline ends. The germline gives CDR1 MDHEN, CDR2 SYDVKM. The CDR3 covers 12 residues. The CDR3: CASTARQNEQFF. The CDR3 DNA reads TGTGCCAGCACCGCGCGACAAAATGAGCAGTTCTTC.

This clonotype showed up many times. The gene calls are TRBV27 and TRBJ2-2; 10 nucleotides line up with TRBD2. Germline values: CDR1 MNHEY, CDR2 SMNVEV (reference sequence). CDR3 length: 20 amino acids. V gave up 2 bases and J gave up 3 bases; unmatched junction bases: 15. CDR3: CASSLLSYLSGRHYTGELFF. CDR3 nucleotides: TGTGCCAGCAGTTTACTCTCATACCTTAGCGGGAGGCACTACACCGGGGAGCTGTTTTTT.

This clonotype was observed many times. CDR3 sequence reads: CASSYGRGGNNQPQHF. The CDR3 DNA is TGTGCCAGCAGTTACGGCAGGGGAGGGAACAATCAGCCCCAGCATTTT. The chain joins TRBV6-5 to TRBJ1-5, with a possible D match to TRBD1 (6 bases). CDR3 length: 16 residues. V dropped 2 bases and J dropped 3 bases, with 14 bases sitting between them. Looked up from germline, CDR1 is MNHEY and CDR2 is SVGAGI.

V and J are TRBV20-1 and TRBJ2-6; 10 nucleotides agree with TRBD2. The CDR3 runs to 17 residues. Germline V lookup: CDR1 DFQATT, CDR2 SNEGSKA (reference sequence). Unmatched junction bases numbered 4, after V lost 2 bases and J lost 0 bases. In DNA form, the CDR3 reads TGCAGTGCTAGACAGACTAGCGGGTTCTCTGGGGCCAACGTCCTGACTTTC. Amino acid sequence: CSARQTSGFSGANVLTF.

This clonotype was counted at least ten times. The rearrangement joins TRBV18 to TRBJ1-1; D remains unclear. CDR1 and CDR2 from the germline V gene are KGHSH and LQKENI. The CDR3 has 16 residues. The V end lost 3 bases, the J end lost 3 bases, and 17 bases lay between the germline ends. This chain's CDR3 is CASSPAGWRTDTEAFF. The DNA for the CDR3 is TGTGCCAGCTCACCGGCCGGGTGGAGGACCGACACTGAAGCTTTCTTT.

This clonotype was found a few times. V is TRBV7-9 and J is TRBJ2-1; D gene uncertain. Trimming pared 3 bases from V and 10 bases from J, leaving 10 bases between. Germline V gives CDR1 SEHNR, CDR2 FQNEAQ (reference sequence). This CDR3 region has 12 residues. DNA for the CDR3: TGTGCCAGCAGCTTCCCCTTCCCAGAGCAGTTCTTC. Amino acids: CASSFPFPEQFF.

This clonotype was seen a few times. This may arise from a read error, as a much more abundant clone is one base away. The V and J genes are TRBV7-2 and TRBJ2-1; D gene unclear. The CDR3 is 16 amino acids. Per the germline V gene, CDR1 is SGHTA and CDR2 is FQGNSA. DNA of the CDR3: TGTGCCAGCAGCCAGGCCCCCCCGAGGCCTTACAATGAGCGGTTCTTC. Translating it yields CASSQAPPRPYNERFF.

In its sample, this clonotype was seen many times. This sequence joins TRBV27 and TRBJ2-7; no reliable D call. Trimming pared 6 bases from V and 0 bases from J, leaving 12 bases between. Germline V gene lookup returns CDR1 MNHEY and CDR2 SMNVEV (reference sequence). The CDR3 totals 14 residues. The CDR3 sequence: CASRTVWSSYEQYF. Written as DNA, the CDR3 is TGTGCCAGCAGGACCGTATGGAGCTCCTACGAGCAGTACTTC.

This clonotype appeared a few times. The chain uses TRBV5-1 and TRBJ2-1; TRBD2 agrees at 11 bases. The CDR3 runs to 16 residues. Germline CDR1 is SGHRS and CDR2 is YFSETQ. The J segment lost 7 bases and the V segment lost 4 bases, leaving 10 bases of the junction unmatched. The CDR3 loop is CASSPSTSGSRNEQFF. The CDR3 nucleotides are TGCGCCAGCAGCCCGTCTACTAGCGGGAGTAGGAATGAGCAGTTCTTC.

At least ten counts were recorded for this clonotype. The rearrangement joins TRBV27 to TRBJ2-1; weak D call: TRBD1 (6 bases). This CDR3 spans 15 amino acids. Trimming pared 5 bases from V and 3 bases from J, leaving 14 bases between. Per germline, CDR1 MNHEY and CDR2 SMNVEV (reference sequence). CDR3 amino acids: CASSLTGIVYNEQFF. The CDR3 DNA reads TGTGCCAGCAGTCTTACAGGGATAGTCTACAATGAGCAGTTCTTC.

This clonotype was picked up many times. The chain links TRBV10-3 to TRBJ1-1; 7 bases agree with TRBD1. From germline, CDR1 is ENHRY and CDR2 SYGVKD. Trimming took 7 bases from V and 4 from J; bases not matched to a gene: 9. The CDR3 has 14 residues. The CDR3 reads CAITRQGRSTEAFF. The CDR3, as DNA: TGTGCCATCACCCGACAGGGAAGGTCCACTGAAGCTTTCTTT.

This clonotype was picked up many times. The chain couples TRBV11-2 to TRBJ2-5; 7 bases fit TRBD2. The J call may be mistaken, given a closer DNA end match to TRBJ2-1. This CDR3 is 13 amino acids long. Germline values: CDR1 SGHAT, CDR2 FQNNGV. CDR3 region: CASSLQTGGRQFF. CDR3 DNA: TGTGCCAGCAGTTTACAAACGGGAGGCCGGCAGTTCTTC.

The table lists this clonotype with many counts. The chain joins TRBV20-1 to TRBJ2-7; D not certain. The V gene lost 5 bases and the J gene lost 5 bases, with 16 bases spanning the gap. The CDR3 runs to 13 residues. Germline V gives CDR1 DFQATT, CDR2 SNEGSKA (reference sequence). The chain's CDR3 is CSAETAVLHEQYF. The CDR3 nucleotides read TGCAGTGCTGAGACCGCGGTCCTACACGAGCAGTACTTC.

The chain combines TRBV19 with TRBJ2-5; 10 bases fit TRBD2. The V gene end was trimmed by 7 bases and the J gene end by 7 bases; junction bases not matched to a gene: 12. Germline CDR1 LNHDA, CDR2 SQIVND (reference sequence). The CDR3 has 15 residues. The CDR3 nucleotides read TGTGCCAGTACAACTAGCGGGAAGACCCCTGGGACCCAGTACTTC. Translation gives CASTTSGKTPGTQYF. The full variable domain, its missing parts supplied by reference TRBV19 and TRBJ2-5, is DGGITQSPKYLFRKEGQNVTLSCEQNLNHDAMYWYRQDPGQGLRLIYYSQIVNDFQKGDIAEGYSVSREKKESFPLTVTSAQKNPTAFYLCASTTSGKTPGTQYFGPGTRLLVL.

V usage is TRBV27 and J usage is TRBJ1-1; 10 nucleotides align to TRBD1. This CDR3 contains 15 residues. Trimming at V came to 4 bases and at J to 11 bases, leaving 13 bases not matched to a gene. CDR1 is MNHEY, CDR2 SMNVEV, per germline (reference sequence). Here the CDR3 reads CASSSRIGTGAAAFF. The CDR3 region has the DNA TGTGCCAGCAGTTCGAGGATTGGGACAGGGGCCGCGGCTTTCTTT.

Concerning this clonotype: Given a much more abundant clone one base away, this may be a read error. The conserved closing phenylalanine or tryptophan is absent in this CDR3, likely reflecting a read error. The chain has TRBV28 and TRBJ1-2; a possible D gene is TRBD1 (6 bases). V shed 5 bases and J shed 4 bases, with 14 bases lying between them. CDR1 and CDR2 (germline): MDHEN, SYDVKM. CDR3 size: 14 residues. CDR3 residues: CASSPRDTFYGYTS. As DNA, the CDR3 is TGTGCCAGCAGTCCTAGGGACACGTTCTATGGCTACACCTCC.

This clonotype has at least ten counts. A read error may produce the germline difference seen at one junction end. V gene TRBV12-3 or TRBV12-4 combines with J gene TRBJ2-7, with D possibly TRBD1 on 6 matching bases. This CDR3 spans 12 amino acids. The CDR3: CASSLGAGDTFF. Written as DNA, the CDR3 is TGTGCCAGCAGTTTGGGTGCTGGGGACACTTTCTTC.